The 32 T cell receptor beta chains below all came from one sample that was sequenced in a study of blood T cell repertoires in COVID-19. The data were produced by immunoSEQ multiplex PCR, yet TCRdb's version contains in-frame clones alone and is incomplete. The data contain 250,000 to 300,000 clones, roughly 85% of them singletons. Sequencing used peripheral blood. These receptors originate from a man in his forties or fifties with active or convalescent COVID-19.

The chain combines TRBV7-8 with TRBJ2-7; weak D call: TRBD2 (5 bases). Germline V gene lookup returns CDR1 SGHVS and CDR2 FQNEAQ. Trimming pared 5 bases from V and 3 bases from J, leaving 11 bases between. The CDR3 spans 13 residues. For the CDR3, the DNA is TGTGCCAGCAGCACACGGACTGACTACGAGCAGTACTTC. Protein sequence: CASSTRTDYEQYF.

In this sample, this clone turned up a few times. This chain connects TRBV29-1 to TRBJ2-7; 7 bases map to TRBD2. Germline loops: CDR1 SQVTM, CDR2 ANQGSEA. Germline trimming cut 4 bases from V and 0 bases from J; bases unmatched to any gene: 9. The CDR3 runs 15 residues. The CDR3 sequence is CSVGGVGGYSYEQYF. Here the CDR3 DNA reads TGCAGCGTTGGAGGTGTGGGGGGGTACTCCTACGAGCAGTACTTC.

V is TRBV10-2 and J is TRBJ1-4; D unclear. Germline-derived CDR1 and CDR2 are WSHSY and SAAADI. V gave up 3 bases and J gave up 7 bases, with 12 bases separating them. The CDR3 contains 14 residues. The CDR3 DNA reads as TGCGCCAGCAGTGATGCTAGGGCGGGTGAAAAACTGTTTTTT. It is translated as CASSDARAGEKLFF.

This chain's CDR3 is CASSMVPGQRFNQPQHF. The CDR3 DNA sequence: TGTGCCAGTAGTATGGTACCGGGACAGAGATTTAATCAGCCCCAGCATTTT. This sequence joins TRBV19 and TRBJ1-5; 7 bases are a match to TRBD1. The CDR3 loop spans 17 amino acids. The V segment lost 3 bases and the J segment 4 bases; nucleotides outside the gene matches: 12. Germline loops: CDR1 LNHDA, CDR2 SQIVND (reference sequence). Supplemented by reference TRBV19 and TRBJ1-5, the full variable domain reads DGGITQSPKYLFRKEGQNVTLSCEQNLNHDAMYWYRQDPGQGLRLIYYSQIVNDFQKGDIAEGYSVSREKKESFPLTVTSAQKNPTAFYLCASSMVPGQRFNQPQHFGDGTRLSIL.

The V gene is TRBV7-2, the J gene TRBJ1-5, with D unresolved. Germline V gives CDR1 SGHTA, CDR2 FQGNSA. This CDR3 contains 13 residues. Trimming took 3 bases from V and 0 from J, leaving 3 bases between them. The CDR3 DNA is TGTGCCAGCAGCTTTAGTAGCAATCAGCCCCAGCATTTT. This encodes CASSFSSNQPQHF.

The rearrangement joins TRBV2 to TRBJ1-2, with TRBD1 matching 7 bases. Germline V CDR1 and CDR2: SNHLY, FYNNEI. CDR3 length: 14 residues. V lost 7 bases and J lost 1; bases outside the gene matches: 6. The chain's CDR3 is CASNLDRNNYGYTF. In DNA, the CDR3 is TGTGCCAGCAACTTGGACAGGAATAACTATGGCTACACCTTC.

J is TRBJ2-7 and V is TRBV29-1; no reliable D call. CDR1 and CDR2 from the germline V gene are SQVTM and ANQGSEA. The V and J ends lost 1 base and 3 bases respectively, with 7 bases between them. The CDR3 covers 12 residues. The CDR3 sequence is CSVEVLGYEQYF. For the CDR3, the DNA is TGCAGCGTTGAAGTCCTCGGCTACGAGCAGTACTTC.

The V gene is TRBV5-1, the J gene TRBJ1-1, with TRBD1 identical over 8 bases. The CDR3 sequence is 17 residues long. Germline CDR1 reads SGHRS; CDR2 reads YFSETQ. Unmatched junction bases numbered 12, after V lost 2 bases and J lost 3 bases. CDR3 protein: CASSFKGAGGGYTEAFF. The DNA for the CDR3 is TGCGCCAGCAGCTTCAAGGGGGCAGGGGGCGGGTACACTGAAGCTTTCTTT.

The chain carries TRBV2 and TRBJ2-1; 16 bases map to TRBD2. With V trimmed by 8 bases and J by 12 bases, 7 bases remained unmatched. The CDR3 is made up of 14 amino acids. The germline V gene encodes CDR1 SNHLY and CDR2 FYNNEI. The CDR3 spells CASWGLAGGPGQFF. CDR3 DNA sequence: TGTGCCAGCTGGGGACTAGCGGGAGGGCCGGGGCAGTTCTTC.

This chain uses TRBV4-1 with TRBJ2-3; 16 positions match TRBD2. Losses at the gene ends were 6 bases for V and 5 bases for J; bases not matched to a gene: 11. CDR1 is MGHRA and CDR2 is YSYEKL in the germline V gene. The CDR3 length is 18 residues. This CDR3 is CASSEGTSGRARVDTQYF. The CDR3 DNA reads as TGCGCCAGCAGTGAAGGGACTAGCGGGAGGGCCCGTGTAGATACGCAGTATTTT.

This chain uses TRBV6-6 with TRBJ1-1; 11 positions agree with TRBD1. Germline loops: CDR1 MNHNY, CDR2 SVGAGI (reference sequence). This CDR3 has 13 amino acids. V was clipped by 6 bases and J by 9 bases; unmatched bases: 6. The CDR3 sequence: CASSHGQGAKAFF. The CDR3 bases are TGTGCCAGCAGCCATGGACAGGGGGCGAAAGCTTTCTTT.

The chain recombines TRBV5-4 with TRBJ2-5, with 9 bases identical to TRBD1. The CDR3 spans 15 residues. Germline V gene data show CDR1 as SGHNT and CDR2 as YYREEE (reference sequence). The ends lost 0 bases at V and 4 bases at J; junction bases unmatched: 4. CDR3 in amino acids: CASSLGTGVRETQYF. The CDR3 DNA follows: TGTGCCAGCAGCTTGGGGACAGGGGTGCGAGAGACCCAGTACTTC.

This clone was seen only once. This chain joins TRBV24-1 and TRBJ1-1; the D gene is possibly TRBD1 (5 bases). The CDR3 consists of 15 residues. The germline gives CDR1 KGHDR, CDR2 SFDVKD. V was pared by 10 bases and J by 7 bases, with 24 bases between. The CDR3, as DNA: TGTGCCACGGCCAGGAGGGGCCTCTGGAAAAGTGAAGCTTTCTTT. Its translation: CATARRGLWKSEAFF.

This clone appeared a few times. The rearrangement uses TRBV18 and TRBJ1-1; 7 bases fit TRBD1. Germline assignment: CDR1 KGHSH and CDR2 LQKENI. The V gene end was trimmed by 5 bases and the J gene end by 4 bases; junction bases not matched to a gene: 4. This CDR3 is built from 13 residues. The CDR3, as DNA: TGTGCCAGCTCAGATTACAGGGGCACTGAAGCTTTCTTT. Its translation: CASSDYRGTEAFF.

The CDR3 DNA reads as TGCGCCAGCAGCTTGGCTCCCGTATCCGGTACGGGGATCTACGAGCAGTACTTC. As protein: CASSLAPVSGTGIYEQYF. This chain uses TRBV5-1 with TRBJ2-7; tentative D call: TRBD2 (5 bases). The V end lost 0 bases, the J end lost 3 bases, and 22 bases lay between the germline ends. From germline, CDR1 is SGHRS and CDR2 YFSETQ. CDR3 length: 18 amino acids.

This clone was detected once. Other DNA sequences from this sample encode an identical CDR3 as well. The chain uses TRBV5-1 and TRBJ2-5, with 12 bases fitting TRBD2. The germline V gene has CDR1 SGHRS and CDR2 YFSETQ. This CDR3 has 16 amino acids. After removal of 4 bases from V and 4 bases from J, the junction contained 8 bases not matched to a gene. The CDR3 protein is CASSPLTSGRGETQYF. CDR3 bases: TGCGCCAGCAGCCCGCTGACTAGCGGGAGAGGAGAGACCCAGTACTTC. The full variable domain, with the rest looked up from reference TRBV5-1 and TRBJ2-5, is KAGVTQTPRYLIKTRGQQVTLSCSPISGHRSVSWYQQTPGQGLQFLFEYFSETQRNKGNFPGRFSGRQFSNSRSEMNVSTLELGDSALYLCASSPLTSGRGETQYFGPGTRLLVL.

The rearrangement uses TRBV7-9 and TRBJ1-4; no reliable D call. V lost 0 bases to trimming and J lost 7 bases, with 15 bases between them. The CDR3 contains 16 residues. CDR1 is SEHNR, CDR2 FQNEAQ, per germline (reference sequence). CDR3 nucleotide sequence: TGTGCCAGCAGCTTAGCGGGCGGGTCTTTGGGTGAAAAACTGTTTTTT. Protein: CASSLAGGSLGEKLFF.

CDR3 region: CASSLVDTNTEAFF. CDR3 nucleotide sequence: TGTGCCAGCAGCTTAGTGGACACTAACACTGAAGCTTTCTTT. The gene calls are TRBV7-8 and TRBJ1-1, with D perhaps matching TRBD1 (5 bases). The CDR3 consists of 14 residues. Trimming left V 1 base short and J 2 bases short, with 8 bases between. Germline V CDR1 and CDR2: SGHVS, FQNEAQ.

The CDR3 loop is CASSRTGGTQYF. DNA for the CDR3: TGTGCCAGCAGCCGGACAGGGGGGACCCAGTACTTC. J is TRBJ2-5 and V is TRBV4-2; 10 nucleotides agree with TRBD1. After removal of 4 bases from V and 7 bases from J, the junction contained 0 bases not matched to a gene. Looked up from germline, CDR1 is LGHNA and CDR2 is YNFKEQ. There are 12 residues in the CDR3.

The rearrangement joins TRBV28 to TRBJ2-1; tentatively, D is TRBD1 (6 bases). The CDR3 runs 15 residues. Germline CDR1 is MDHEN and CDR2 is SYDVKM. Deletions cut 5 bases from V and 1 base from J, with 12 bases between. DNA for the CDR3: TGTGCCAGCAGTCTACAGGGTCCTTCCTACAATGAGCAGTTCTTC. Translating gives CASSLQGPSYNEQFF.

The V call is TRBV21-1, the J call TRBJ2-2; the table calls TRBD1, which could not be checked here. TRBV21-1 is a pseudogene segment. The CDR3 is 14 amino acids. The CDR3 sequence is CASSSTRNTGELFF. The CDR3 DNA reads TGTGCCAGCAGCTCGACACGTAACACCGGGGAGCTGTTTTTT.

V usage is TRBV18 and J usage is TRBJ2-7; D unclear. From germline, CDR1 is KGHSH and CDR2 LQKENI. V was clipped by 2 bases and J by 0 bases, with 8 bases between them. The CDR3 sequence is 14 residues long. CDR3 nucleotide sequence: TGTGCCAGCTCACCAAACGAGAGCTCCTACGAGCAGTACTTC. Its translation: CASSPNESSYEQYF.

CDR3 sequence (DNA): TGTGCCAGCAGCCAATACCGGGAAGATACGCAGTATTTT. Its protein product is CASSQYREDTQYF. The rearrangement joins TRBV3-1 (or the pseudogene TRBV3-2) to TRBJ2-3; a possible D gene is TRBD2 (5 bases). The CDR3 length is 13 residues. V was cut by 2 bases and J by 5 bases, with 8 bases left in between. Germline V gene lookup returns CDR1 LGHDT and CDR2 YNNKEL (reference sequence).

The chain uses TRBV7-2 and TRBJ1-2, with 8 bases aligning to TRBD1. The germline V gene encodes CDR1 SGHTA and CDR2 FQGNSA. V was clipped by 6 bases and J by 0 bases; unmatched bases: 3. This CDR3 spans 14 amino acids. The CDR3 here is CASSPGGPNYGYTF. The CDR3 DNA is TGTGCCAGCAGTCCAGGGGGCCCTAACTATGGCTACACCTTC.

CDR3 sequence reads: CASSPRLAGGNEQFF. In DNA, the CDR3 is TGTGCCAGCTCACCTCGACTAGCGGGGGGCAATGAGCAGTTCTTC. The chain links TRBV18 to TRBJ2-1; TRBD2 aligns across 13 bases. V dropped 3 bases and J dropped 6; count of bases not matched to a gene: 2. The germline gives CDR1 KGHSH, CDR2 LQKENI. The CDR3 sequence is 15 residues long. Combining the CDR3 with reference TRBV18 and TRBJ2-1 gives the whole variable domain NAGVMQNPRHLVRRRGQEARLRCSPMKGHSHVYWYRQLPEEGLKFMVYLQKENIIDESGMPKERFSAEFPKEGPSILRIQQVVRGDSAAYFCASSPRLAGGNEQFFGPGTRLTVL.

The CDR3 spells CASSGLATGELFF. The CDR3 nucleotides read TGTGCCAGCTCAGGACTAGCCACCGGGGAGCTGTTTTTT. The genes are TRBV18 and TRBJ2-2; 8 bases agree with TRBD2. The CDR3 has 13 residues. V lost 5 bases to trimming and J lost 4 bases; unmatched junction nucleotides: 0. Germline lookup yields CDR1 KGHSH and CDR2 LQKENI.

In its sample, this clone was seen once. This rearrangement joins TRBV13 to TRBJ1-1; D ambiguous. Between the trimmed V and J ends, which lost 5 bases and 3 bases, there was a span of 13 bases. The germline gives CDR1 PRHDT, CDR2 FYEKMQ (reference sequence). This CDR3 has 14 residues. CDR3 sequence reads: CASSPPRGYTEAFF. CDR3 in DNA: TGTGCCAGCAGCCCTCCCCGGGGTTACACTGAAGCTTTCTTT.

The chain employs TRBV7-2 and TRBJ1-6; the D gene is possibly TRBD1 (5 bases). The CDR3 is 15 amino acids. Trimming took 4 bases from V and 7 from J, leaving 14 bases between them. The germline V gene encodes CDR1 SGHTA and CDR2 FQGNSA. CDR3 sequence reads: CASSSRQTLNSPLHF. For the CDR3, the DNA is TGTGCCAGCAGCTCCAGACAGACTTTGAATTCACCCCTCCACTTT.

This clone turned up a few times. This same CDR3 is encoded by further DNA sequences in the sample. The chain joins TRBV5-1 to TRBJ2-7; TRBD1 matches 8 bases. The V gene's germline CDR1 is SGHRS and CDR2 YFSETQ. J lost 1 base, V lost 3 bases, and 0 bases had no gene match. CDR3 length: 13 amino acids. Here the CDR3 reads CASSWTGSYEQYF. CDR3 nucleotide sequence: TGCGCCAGCAGCTGGACAGGGTCCTACGAGCAGTACTTC.

This chain connects TRBV2 to TRBJ2-7; D is undetermined. V dropped 1 base and J dropped 6 bases, with 10 bases sitting between them. The CDR3 is made up of 13 amino acids. From germline, CDR1 is SNHLY and CDR2 FYNNEI. The CDR3 region is CASSEGPPREQYF. CDR3 sequence (DNA): TGTGCCAGCAGTGAAGGTCCCCCTCGCGAGCAGTACTTC. The entire variable domain, with the rest obtained from reference TRBV2 and TRBJ2-7, is as follows: EPEVTQTPSHQVTQMGQEVILRCVPISNHLYFYWYRQILGQKVEFLVSFYNNEISEKSEIFDDQFSVERPDGSNFTLKIRSTKLEDSAMYFCASSEGPPREQYFGPGTRLTVT.

The V call is TRBV2, the J call TRBJ1-3; possibly TRBD1 for D (5 bases). The V gene's germline CDR1 is SNHLY and CDR2 FYNNEI. The V and J ends lost 5 bases and 4 bases respectively, with 9 bases between them. The CDR3 consists of 13 residues. CDR3 nucleotides: TGTGCCAGCAGTAGGGGAGGGGGAAACACCATATATTTT. It yields the protein CASSRGGGNTIYF.

The CDR3 nucleotides read TGTGCCATCCTGGGTTCAGGGGGGGAGCTGTTTTTT. Translation gives CAILGSGGELFF. This chain connects TRBV10-3 to TRBJ2-2; tentative D call: TRBD1 (5 bases). Germline loops: CDR1 ENHRY, CDR2 SYGVKD. The CDR3 loop spans 12 amino acids. V lost 8 bases, J lost 8 bases, and 12 bases lay in between.